This T cell receptor (beta chain) comes out of a study of blood T cell repertoires in COVID-19. In the authors' workflow: Amplification of reference gene primers was used by the study to estimate nucleated cell counts. Method: immunoSEQ multiplex PCR; TCRdb's copy keeps in-frame clones and lacks some. V and J calls and clone size are as listed in that table; D and trimming were resolved from the DNA. The table shows about 230,000 clones, with about 90% occurring only once. This clone came up once. This TCR derives from a woman aged 25 to 39 with acute COVID-19. The sample was PBMCs or T cells enriched from blood (not recorded which).

Here the CDR3 DNA reads TGCGCCAGCAGCCAAGAATTGTACGGTCCCCTCCACTTT. This translates into CASSQELYGPLHF. V and J are TRBV4-1 and TRBJ1-6; D is unclear. Germline V gene lookup returns CDR1 MGHRA and CDR2 YSYEKL. There are 13 residues in the CDR3. Trimming cost V 0 bases and J 13 bases, with 10 bases left between them.